The source of this T cell receptor beta chain is a study of blood T cell repertoires in COVID-19. Background on the study: Whether acute or convalescent, the COVID-19 samples came from the United States, Italy and Spain. The cDNA or gDNA used as material had been derived from T cells, B-cell-depleted T cells, or PBMCs.

V lost 0 bases and J lost 6; bases outside the gene matches: 7. CDR1 MDHEN and CDR2 SYDVKM come from the germline V gene. The CDR3 is made up of 15 amino acids. The repertoire was sequenced with immunoSEQ multiplex PCR; TCRdb's copy has only in-frame clones and lacks some. The sample carries around 100,000 clones, roughly four fifths recorded once. The source is a man aged 70 or older with active or convalescent COVID-19. Sequences were obtained from peripheral blood. The rearrangement links TRBV28 to TRBJ1-2; 7 bases are a match to TRBD1. As DNA, the CDR3 is TGTGCCAGCAGTTTATGGGTAGGGGGCGGGGATGGCTACACCTTC. The encoded protein is CASSLWVGGGDGYTF.